These T cell receptor beta chains were read from a single sample in a study of T cells in localized non-small cell lung cancer. Method: immunoSEQ multiplex PCR; TCRdb's copy keeps in-frame clones and lacks some. The data show approximately 45,000 clones, about 85% seen once. The source material was PBMCs, sampled before any cancer treatment. These receptors were collected from a man between 40 and 75 years old with stage II lung adenocarcinoma. CDR3s include the opening cysteine and the closing phenylalanine or tryptophan. A D gene is named only where the DNA matches it firmly. The size entry is marked missing in some rows and otherwise reads once, few, many or a size class.

CDR3	DNA	size	V	D	J
CASLYRGGNSPLHF	TGTGCCAGTTTATACAGAGGAGGGAATTCACCCCTCCACTTT	-	TRBV6-1	-	TRBJ1-6
CASGHNEQFF	TGTGCCAGCGGACACAATGAGCAGTTCTTC	-	TRBV2	-	TRBJ2-1
CASSLAGSGANVLTF	TGTGCCAGCAGCTTAGCGGGGTCTGGGGCCAACGTCCTGACTTTC	-	TRBV7-9	-	TRBJ2-6
CAISSIYREVDYGYTF	TGTGCCATCAGCTCAATTTACAGGGAGGTAGACTATGGCTACACCTTC	-	TRBV10-3	-	TRBJ1-2
CASSVGGPEGQGYTF	TGTGCCAGCAGCGTAGGGGGGCCGGAGGGTCAGGGCTACACCTTC	-	TRBV9	-	TRBJ1-2
CASSPRDRGGETQYF	TGCGCCAGCAGTCCCCGGGACAGGGGAGGGGAGACCCAGTACTTC	-	TRBV10-2	TRBD1	TRBJ2-5
CASRVGNQPQHF	TGTGCCAGCAGGGTTGGCAATCAGCCCCAGCATTTT	-	TRBV28	-	TRBJ1-5
CAWTGTGRYYGYTF	TGTGCCTGGACCGGGACAGGAAGATACTATGGCTACACCTTC	-	TRBV30	TRBD1	TRBJ1-2
CASRGGINQPQHF	TGTGCCAGCCGGGGCGGAATCAATCAGCCCCAGCATTTT	-	TRBV6-1	-	TRBJ1-5
CASQTGRYQPQHF	TGTGCCAGCCAGACAGGGCGATACCAGCCCCAGCATTTT	-	TRBV19	TRBD1	TRBJ1-5
CASSLGLGADTQYF	TGTGCCAGCAGCTTGGGGCTGGGGGCAGATACGCAGTATTTT	-	TRBV5-4	-	TRBJ2-3
CASSSGQGGLSPLHF	TGTGCCAGCAGCTCCGGACAGGGCGGGCTTTCACCCCTCCACTTT	-	TRBV5-4	TRBD1	TRBJ1-6
CAWSVGQGDEQYF	TGTGCCTGGAGTGTGGGACAGGGGGACGAGCAGTACTTC	-	TRBV30	TRBD1	TRBJ2-7
CASTPTGGGYIQYF	TGTGCCAGTACCCCGACAGGGGGCGGGTACATTCAGTACTTC	once	TRBV19	TRBD1	TRBJ2-4
CASSLGRRDTEAFF	TGCGCCAGCAGCTTGGGCAGGCGGGACACTGAAGCTTTCTTT	-	TRBV5-1	-	TRBJ1-1
CASSPSNFLSADTQYF	TGTGCCAGCAGCCCGAGTAATTTCCTAAGCGCAGATACGCAGTATTTT	few	TRBV5-8	-	TRBJ2-3
CASSYSHGRLAYEQYF	TGTGCCAGCAGCTACTCCCACGGTCGCCTAGCCTACGAGCAGTACTTC	-	TRBV11-1	-	TRBJ2-7
CASSLKQGIDEQYF	TGTGCCAGCAGTTTAAAACAGGGGATAGACGAGCAGTACTTC	-	TRBV27	TRBD1	TRBJ2-7
CASSKWRGRPYEQYF	TGTGCCAGCAGCAAATGGAGAGGCAGGCCCTACGAGCAGTACTTC	-	TRBV21-1	-	TRBJ2-7
CASQAGGALYTGELFF	TGTGCCAGCCAGGCCGGGGGGGCCCTTTACACCGGGGAGCTGTTTTTT	-	TRBV14	TRBD2	TRBJ2-2
CASSLGTGKNSPLHF	TGCGCCAGCAGCTTGGGGACAGGCAAGAATTCACCCCTCCACTTT	-	TRBV5-1	TRBD1	TRBJ1-6
CASSVSGTVGTETQYF	TGTGCCAGCAGTGTCTCCGGGACAGTGGGGACGGAGACCCAGTACTTC	-	TRBV25-1	TRBD1	TRBJ2-5
CASSPMAGNQPQHF	TGTGCCAGCAGCCCAATGGCGGGCAATCAGCCCCAGCATTTT	-	TRBV5-5	-	TRBJ1-5
CASSRTRGTVNTEAFF	TGTGCCAGCAGCAGGACCAGAGGGACAGTAAACACTGAAGCTTTCTTT	-	TRBV21-1	-	TRBJ1-1
CASSLLRDRSDSPLHF	TGTGCCAGCAGTCTTCTCCGGGACAGGAGCGACTCACCCCTCCACTTT	few	TRBV14	TRBD1	TRBJ1-6
CASTLLENTEAFF	TGTGCCAGCACCCTTCTCGAGAACACTGAAGCTTTCTTT	-	TRBV7-6	-	TRBJ1-1
CASGFFTGELFF	TGTGCTAGTGGTTTTTTTACCGGGGAGCTGTTTTTT	-	TRBV12-5	-	TRBJ2-2
CASSGTGGETQYF	TGTGCCAGCAGCGGCACCGGCGGGGAGACCCAGTACTTC	once	TRBV6-1	-	TRBJ2-5
CASSPDRLSSPLHF	TGTGCCAGTAGCCCGGACAGATTGAGTTCACCCCTCCACTTT	-	TRBV19	-	TRBJ1-6
CASSEGPTGDYEQYF	TGTGCCAGCAGTGAAGGACCGACAGGGGACTACGAGCAGTACTTC	-	TRBV6-1	TRBD1	TRBJ2-7
CASSPPLREWVGDEQYF	TGTGCCAGCAGCCCCCCCCTCAGGGAATGGGTCGGGGACGAGCAGTACTTC	-	TRBV7-9	-	TRBJ2-7
CAWSMRGGYYGYTF	TGTGCCTGGAGTATGAGGGGCGGGTACTATGGCTACACCTTC	once	TRBV30	-	TRBJ1-2
CASGQVQGTEAFF	TGTGCCAGCGGACAGGTCCAGGGCACTGAAGCTTTCTTT	-	TRBV2	TRBD1	TRBJ1-1
CASSRGVNEQFF	TGCGCCAGCAGCAGGGGTGTCAATGAGCAGTTCTTC	-	TRBV5-1	-	TRBJ2-1
CASSLEGTGGTEAFF	TGTGCCAGCAGCTTAGAGGGGACAGGGGGAACTGAAGCTTTCTTT	-	TRBV7-8	TRBD1	TRBJ1-1
CASLAGGLDEQFF	TGTGCCAGCCTAGCGGGGGGGCTCGATGAGCAGTTCTTC	-	TRBV19	TRBD2	TRBJ2-1
CASRGGTHTGELFF	TGCGCCAGCAGGGGGGGGACCCACACCGGGGAGCTGTTTTTT	-	TRBV10-2	TRBD2	TRBJ2-2
CASSSYSGGSDTQYF	TGCGCCAGCAGCTCCTATAGCGGGGGGTCAGATACGCAGTATTTT	-	TRBV5-1	TRBD2	TRBJ2-3
CASRLGGGYNEQFF	TGTGCCAGTAGACTAGGCGGGGGATACAATGAGCAGTTCTTC	-	TRBV19	TRBD2	TRBJ2-1
CASSEGEQFF	TGTGCCAGCAGTGAAGGGGAGCAGTTCTTC	-	TRBV6-6	-	TRBJ2-1